These 26 T cell receptor beta chains share one sample of origin, sequenced in a study of cytomegalovirus exposure and HLA in healthy donors. The study ran its PCR with 60 Vbeta and 13 Jbeta primers. The assay was immunoSEQ multiplex PCR, and TCRdb's table has in-frame clones only and misses some. The profile shows some 52,000 clones, approximately 77% of them singletons. The sample consisted of PBMCs. Source of these receptors: a woman aged 50 to 60 in good health and CMV-seronegative.

This clone appeared a few times. This chain connects TRBV7-2 to TRBJ1-2, with D maybe TRBD1 (6 bases). V was trimmed by 6 bases and J by 5 bases, leaving 10 bases between them. This CDR3 spans 12 amino acids. In germline, CDR1 is SGHTA, CDR2 FQGNSA. CDR3 DNA: TGTGCCAGCAGTTTGACAGGTTATGGCTACACCTTC. Translation: CASSLTGYGYTF.

The J gene is TRBJ2-1, the V gene TRBV6-4; D might be TRBD2 (6 bases). The CDR3 runs to 14 residues. Per the germline V gene, CDR1 is MRHNA and CDR2 is SNTAGT. Trimming removed 4 bases from V and 6 bases from J, with 13 bases in between. CDR3: CASSVGGLVNEQFF. The CDR3 region has the DNA TGTGCCAGCAGTGTCGGAGGGTTGGTCAATGAGCAGTTCTTC.

This clone was observed a handful of times. This rearrangement joins TRBV11-2 to TRBJ2-1; TRBD1 matches at 9 bases. This CDR3 spans 17 amino acids. J was trimmed by 5 bases and V by 1 base; bases with no gene match: 9. Germline CDR1 SGHAT, CDR2 FQNNGV. The CDR3 protein is CASSLGIVRTGDNEQFF. The CDR3 DNA sequence: TGTGCCAGCAGCTTAGGGATTGTGAGGACAGGGGACAATGAGCAGTTCTTC. The variable domain in full, with the rest retrieved from reference TRBV11-2 and TRBJ2-1, is EAGVAQSPRYKIIEKRQSVAFWCNPISGHATLYWYQQILGQGPKLLIQFQNNGVVDDSQLPKDRFSAERLKGVDSTLKIQPAKLEDSAVYLCASSLGIVRTGDNEQFFGPGTRLTVL.

In its sample, this clone was seen a few times. V and J are TRBV15 and TRBJ2-2, with a weak D call TRBD2 (6 bases). V was clipped by 3 bases and J by 1 base, with 15 bases between them. The CDR3 totals 17 residues. Germline assignment: CDR1 LNHNV and CDR2 YYDKDF (reference sequence). CDR3 nucleotides: TGTGCCACCAGCAGGAAGGCCGGGACTCTGAACACCGGGGAGCTGTTTTTT. The encoded protein is CATSRKAGTLNTGELFF.

The chain uses TRBV6-5 and TRBJ2-7, with TRBD2 as a possible D gene (5 bases). Per germline, CDR1 MNHEY and CDR2 SVGAGI. Trimming took 0 bases from V and 0 from J, leaving 9 bases between them. CDR3 size: 15 residues. CDR3: CASSYSLGSSYEQYF. CDR3 nucleotides: TGTGCCAGCAGTTACTCGCTAGGGAGCTCCTACGAGCAGTACTTC.

The chain joins TRBV29-1 to TRBJ2-7; 8 bases align to TRBD1. Germline CDR1 is SQVTM and CDR2 is ANQGSEA. The length of the CDR3 is 13 residues. With 7 bases clipped from V and 2 bases from J, the junction kept 7 bases outside the gene matches. The CDR3 is CSGGQVGAYEQYF. CDR3 nucleotide sequence: TGCAGCGGGGGACAGGTGGGGGCCTACGAGCAGTACTTC.

The chain uses TRBV7-9 and TRBJ2-5, with D perhaps matching TRBD2 (6 bases). Germline loops: CDR1 SEHNR, CDR2 FQNEAQ (reference sequence). The CDR3 runs to 14 residues. The V end lost 6 bases, the J end lost 5 bases, and 16 bases lay between the germline ends. The DNA of the CDR3 is TGTGCCAGCAGGCCCGGGACCGGGAGTGAGACCCAGTACTTC. It translates to CASRPGTGSETQYF.

V gene TRBV2 combines with J gene TRBJ2-7, with D perhaps TRBD2 (5 bases). This CDR3 contains 14 residues. Germline V lookup: CDR1 SNHLY, CDR2 FYNNEI. V lost 6 bases to trimming and J lost 4 bases, with 16 bases between them. CDR3 loop: CASRGEGSAYEQYF. CDR3 bases: TGTGCCAGCAGGGGAGAGGGTAGTGCATACGAGCAGTACTTC.

This clone occurred once. The J gene is TRBJ1-1, the V gene TRBV4-2; a weak D match, TRBD1 (5 bases). V was cut by 0 bases and J by 3 bases, with 14 bases left in between. This CDR3 is 16 amino acids long. Germline CDR1 and CDR2: LGHNA and YNFKEQ. The CDR3 spells CASSQDQGEGYTEAFF. CDR3 bases: TGTGCCAGCAGCCAAGATCAAGGGGAGGGGTACACTGAAGCTTTCTTT.

This clone was picked up a small number of times. V usage is TRBV7-8 and J usage is TRBJ2-7; 7 nucleotides line up with TRBD1. The CDR3 spans 15 residues. The junction had 10 bases not matched to a gene; V was cut back by 5 bases and J by 3 bases. The germline CDR1 and CDR2 sequences are SGHVS and FQNEAQ. The CDR3 here is CASSRGRWDSYEQYF. In nucleotides, the CDR3 is TGTGCCAGCAGCCGCGGTCGGTGGGACAGCTACGAGCAGTACTTC.

V is TRBV7-9 and J is TRBJ2-5, with D maybe TRBD1 (6 bases). This CDR3 contains 14 residues. Germline lookup yields CDR1 SEHNR and CDR2 FQNEAQ (reference sequence). Deletions cut 5 bases from V and 1 base from J, with 11 bases between. The chain's CDR3 is CASSGRTAQETQYF. The DNA of the CDR3 is TGTGCCAGCAGCGGCCGGACAGCCCAAGAGACCCAGTACTTC.

The chain links TRBV5-1 to TRBJ1-1, with 7 bases lining up with TRBD1. Germline V lookup: CDR1 SGHRS, CDR2 YFSETQ. V was pared by 2 bases and J by 0 bases, with 4 bases of the junction left unmatched. CDR3 length: 15 amino acids. CDR3 residues: CASSFSGQLNTEAFF. CDR3 bases: TGCGCCAGCAGCTTTTCGGGACAGTTGAACACTGAAGCTTTCTTT.

J is TRBJ2-7 and V is TRBV7-2; 9 bases agree with TRBD1. CDR1 is SGHTA and CDR2 is FQGNSA in the germline V gene. The CDR3 is 17 amino acids. The junction had 13 bases not matched to a gene; V was cut back by 4 bases and J by 3 bases. The CDR3 spells CASSYGTGLIANYEQYF. In DNA, the CDR3 is TGTGCCAGCAGCTATGGGACAGGGTTAATTGCGAACTACGAGCAGTACTTC.

This clone appeared once. One end of the junction does not line up with germline, which may come from a read error. The CDR3 sequence: CASSLEPGLVETF. DNA of the CDR3: TGCGCCAGCAGCTTGGAGCCGGGACTAGTGGAAACCTTT. V and J are TRBV5-1 and TRBJ2-3; 8 bases are a match to TRBD2. The CDR3 has 13 amino acids. Germline assignment: CDR1 SGHRS and CDR2 YFSETQ.

This sequence joins TRBV7-8 and TRBJ1-1, with D tentatively TRBD1 (5 bases). V shed 4 bases and J shed 1 base, with 10 bases lying between them. Germline-derived CDR1 and CDR2 are SGHVS and FQNEAQ. The CDR3 sequence is 14 residues long. The CDR3 here is CASSWGQGNTEAFF. In DNA, the CDR3 is TGTGCCAGCAGCTGGGGTCAGGGGAACACTGAAGCTTTCTTT.

The V call is TRBV7-6, the J call TRBJ1-1; D gene ambiguous. The CDR3 extends over 17 amino acids. The V end lost 7 bases, the J end lost 0 bases, and 21 bases lay between the germline ends. Germline-derived CDR1 and CDR2 are SGHVS and FNYEAQ. In nucleotides, the CDR3 is TGTGCCAGCATCCGACACGCCTCTCGAGACGTGAACACTGAAGCTTTCTTT. As protein: CASIRHASRDVNTEAFF. Together with reference TRBV7-6 and TRBJ1-1, the CDR3 gives the full variable domain: GAGVSQSPRYKVTKRGQDVALRCDPISGHVSLYWYRQALGQGPEFLTYFNYEAQQDKSGLPNDRFSAERPEGSISTLTIQRTEQRDSAMYRCASIRHASRDVNTEAFFGQGTRLTVV.

This clone showed up just a few times. The chain uses TRBV30 and TRBJ2-5; D might be TRBD1 (5 bases). CDR1 is GTSNPN and CDR2 is SVGIG in the germline V gene (reference sequence). The CDR3 runs to 14 residues. Between the trimmed V and J ends, which lost 3 bases and 5 bases, there was a span of 16 bases. The CDR3 loop is CAWRASGAWETQYF. CDR3 nucleotides: TGTGCCTGGAGGGCTAGTGGGGCATGGGAGACCCAGTACTTC.

The chain couples TRBV6-1 to TRBJ1-2; D gene ambiguous. The V end lost 3 bases, the J end lost 7 bases, and 12 bases lay between the germline ends. Germline CDR1 is MNHNS and CDR2 is SASEGT. CDR3 length equals 13 residues. The CDR3 here is CASSENTRGGYTF. The CDR3 region has the DNA TGTGCCAGCAGTGAGAATACACGAGGTGGCTACACCTTC.

This chain connects TRBV18 to TRBJ2-5; TRBD1 matches 9 bases. The junction had 9 bases not matched to a gene; V was cut back by 4 bases and J by 6 bases. This CDR3 comprises 15 residues. The germline V gene encodes CDR1 KGHSH and CDR2 LQKENI. The CDR3, as DNA: TGTGCCAGCTCACTATCGGGACAGGGTGGACAGACCCAGTACTTC. It translates to CASSLSGQGGQTQYF.

This chain uses TRBV2 with TRBJ2-7, with TRBD2 matching 9 bases. CDR1 and CDR2 from the germline V gene are SNHLY and FYNNEI. The junction had 14 bases not matched to a gene; V was cut back by 5 bases and J by 6 bases. The CDR3 runs to 16 residues. CDR3 loop: CASSLREAGGAGEQYF. In DNA form, the CDR3 reads TGTGCCAGCAGTCTTAGAGAAGCGGGGGGAGCGGGCGAGCAGTACTTC.

The chain recombines TRBV7-7 with TRBJ2-2, with D maybe TRBD1 (5 bases). The V gene lost 3 bases and the J gene lost 4 bases, with 9 bases spanning the gap. The germline V gene has CDR1 SSHAT and CDR2 FNYEAQ (reference sequence). The CDR3 spans 14 residues. CDR3 DNA sequence: TGTGCCAGCAGCTTGTCTGGGGCCACCGGGGAGCTGTTTTTT. It translates to CASSLSGATGELFF. The whole variable domain, filled in from reference TRBV7-7 and TRBJ2-2, reads GAGVSQSPRYKVTKRGQDVTLRCDPISSHATLYWYQQALGQGPEFLTYFNYEAQPDKSGLPSDRFSAERPEGSISTLTIQRTEQRDSAMYRCASSLSGATGELFFGEGSRLTVL.

The V call is TRBV5-1, the J call TRBJ2-6; tentative D call: TRBD1 (5 bases). The CDR3 sequence is 15 residues long. Germline CDR1 reads SGHRS; CDR2 reads YFSETQ. V lost 1 base to trimming and J lost 2 bases, with 7 bases between them. CDR3 residues: CASSLTGPGANVLTF. The CDR3 DNA sequence: TGCGCCAGCAGCTTGACAGGCCCTGGGGCCAACGTCCTGACTTTC.

This chain links TRBV5-1 with TRBJ2-7, with D tentatively TRBD2 (5 bases). Trimming took off 4 bases at V and 3 bases at J, with 23 bases between the two ends. Germline V gene sequence: CDR1 SGHRS, CDR2 YFSETQ. CDR3 length equals 17 residues. In DNA form, the CDR3 reads TGCGCCAGCAGCCAGACGAGCGGAGCAATTAGGGTCTACGAGCAGTACTTC. Protein: CASSQTSGAIRVYEQYF.

The gene calls are TRBV19 and TRBJ1-2; no clear D gene. V lost 3 bases and J lost 6, with 14 bases in between. Germline-derived CDR1 and CDR2 are LNHDA and SQIVND (reference sequence). There are 14 residues in the CDR3. The CDR3 bases are TGTGCCAGTAGTATCGGAGGGTACTTGGATGGCTACACCTTC. It codes for CASSIGGYLDGYTF.

The V call is TRBV5-1, the J call TRBJ2-1; 9 nucleotides line up with TRBD2. From germline, CDR1 is SGHRS and CDR2 YFSETQ. Losses at the gene ends were 3 bases for V and 5 bases for J; bases not matched to a gene: 3. This CDR3 has 14 amino acids. CDR3 residues: CASSWRTSDNEQFF. CDR3 nucleotide sequence: TGCGCCAGCAGCTGGCGGACTAGCGACAATGAGCAGTTCTTC.

This chain joins TRBV27 and TRBJ2-1; TRBD2 matches at 10 bases. V was clipped by 3 bases and J by 4 bases; unmatched bases: 3. Germline V gene sequence: CDR1 MNHEY, CDR2 SMNVEV (reference sequence). The CDR3 extends over 15 amino acids. The CDR3 DNA reads TGTGCCAGCAGTTTTGGGACTAGCGTATACAATGAGCAGTTCTTC. It yields the protein CASSFGTSVYNEQFF.